The 18 T cell receptor beta chains below all came from one sample that was sequenced in a study of shared clonotypes between healthy human individuals. The assay was immunoSEQ multiplex PCR, and TCRdb's table has in-frame clones only and misses some. Among fewer than 500,000 clones, almost 80% were seen once, and the ten largest hold 12%. Sequencing was done on a sample of PBMCs. The source of these receptors is a woman in her thirties or forties in good health. Some clones in this sample may be carry-over from other donors' samples.

This chain joins TRBV9 and TRBJ2-2; 12 bases match TRBD2. The CDR3 has 16 amino acids. Germline assignment: CDR1 SGDLS and CDR2 YYNGEE. The junction had 2 bases not matched to a gene; V was cut back by 0 bases and J by 5 bases. CDR3 bases: TGTGCCAGCAGCGTAGGACTAGCGGGAGCGACCGGGGAGCTGTTTTTT. The encoded protein is CASSVGLAGATGELFF.

The rearrangement links TRBV19 to TRBJ2-7, with D perhaps TRBD2 (5 bases). The CDR3 consists of 15 residues. The V end lost 6 bases, the J end lost 6 bases, and 21 bases lay between the germline ends. The germline V gene encodes CDR1 LNHDA and CDR2 SQIVND (reference sequence). The CDR3 nucleotides read TGTGCCAGTAGCATTAACGTGGGGAGTTCCCTCGAGCAGTACTTC. Translated: CASSINVGSSLEQYF. Looking up the rest from reference TRBV19 and TRBJ2-7 gives the full variable domain: DGGITQSPKYLFRKEGQNVTLSCEQNLNHDAMYWYRQDPGQGLRLIYYSQIVNDFQKGDIAEGYSVSREKKESFPLTVTSAQKNPTAFYLCASSINVGSSLEQYFGPGTRLTVT.

The V call is TRBV5-8, the J call TRBJ2-7; 8 nucleotides match TRBD1. The V gene end was trimmed by 2 bases and the J gene end by 2 bases; junction bases not matched to a gene: 0. Germline CDR1 SGHTS, CDR2 YDEGEE. This CDR3 has 13 residues. CDR3 region: CASSLQGAYEQYF. The CDR3 DNA follows: TGTGCCAGCAGCTTACAGGGGGCCTACGAGCAGTACTTC.

Many counts were recorded for this clone. This rearrangement joins TRBV19 to TRBJ1-2; D is unresolved. The V gene's germline CDR1 is LNHDA and CDR2 SQIVND (reference sequence). The CDR3 spans 14 residues. Trimming removed 7 bases from V and 4 bases from J, with 16 bases in between. The CDR3 sequence: CASTPGGVAYGYTF. The CDR3 bases are TGTGCCAGTACTCCCGGCGGGGTAGCCTATGGCTACACCTTC.

This clone was observed a few times. The chain combines TRBV9 with TRBJ2-1, with TRBD1 identical over 11 bases. V dropped 0 bases and J dropped 6; count of bases not matched to a gene: 5. Germline CDR1 reads SGDLS; CDR2 reads YYNGEE. The CDR3 has 16 residues. Here the CDR3 reads CASSVARDRGFNEQFF. CDR3 bases: TGTGCCAGCAGCGTAGCCCGGGACAGGGGGTTCAATGAGCAGTTCTTC. Together with reference TRBV9 and TRBJ2-1, the CDR3 gives the full variable domain: DSGVTQTPKHLITATGQRVTLRCSPRSGDLSVYWYQQSLDQGLQFLIQYYNGEERAKGNILERFSAQQFPDLHSELNLSSLELGDSALYFCASSVARDRGFNEQFFGPGTRLTVL.

The chain employs TRBV5-4 and TRBJ1-4, with D possibly being TRBD1 (5 bases). In germline, CDR1 is SGHNT, CDR2 YYREEE (reference sequence). Between the trimmed V and J ends, which lost 4 bases and 3 bases, there was a span of 13 bases. This CDR3 is built from 15 residues. The CDR3 DNA is TGTGCCAGCAGCGCGCCAGGGTATGCTAATGAAAAACTGTTTTTT. This translates into CASSAPGYANEKLFF.

The chain uses TRBV19 and TRBJ2-5, with TRBD2 matching over 9 bases. Trimming at V came to 4 bases and at J to 5 bases, leaving 8 bases not matched to a gene. Germline V gene sequence: CDR1 LNHDA, CDR2 SQIVND (reference sequence). The CDR3 length is 15 residues. The CDR3, as DNA: TGTGCCAGTAGTAGAGAGCGGGGGGCGGGTGAGACCCAGTACTTC. The encoded protein is CASSRERGAGETQYF.

This chain uses TRBV14 with TRBJ2-1; D is perhaps TRBD1 (6 bases). The V end was cut by 0 bases, the J end by 4 bases, with 13 bases between. This CDR3 has 16 residues. Per germline, CDR1 SGHDN and CDR2 FVKESK. The CDR3 is CASSQDWGREYNEQFF. The CDR3 nucleotides read TGTGCCAGCAGCCAAGATTGGGGGCGCGAATACAATGAGCAGTTCTTC.

This clone has a handful of counts. The chain is built from TRBV29-1 and TRBJ1-1; D is ambiguous. The CDR3 is 15 amino acids. Per germline, CDR1 SQVTM and CDR2 ANQGSEA. Trimming removed 5 bases from V and 0 bases from J, with 16 bases in between. CDR3 loop: CSVSAGWAMNTEAFF. CDR3 sequence (DNA): TGCAGCGTTTCAGCGGGGTGGGCTATGAACACTGAAGCTTTCTTT.

The rearrangement uses TRBV7-9 and TRBJ1-2, with 7 bases lining up with TRBD1. Trimming took 5 bases from V and 4 from J; bases not matched to a gene: 4. Germline CDR1 is SEHNR and CDR2 is FQNEAQ (reference sequence). The CDR3 loop spans 13 amino acids. The CDR3 nucleotides read TGTGCCAGCAGCCCGGGACAGCTCTATGGCTACACCTTC. Amino acids: CASSPGQLYGYTF.

The rearrangement joins TRBV7-2 to TRBJ2-1, with D possibly TRBD1 on 5 matching bases. Germline V lookup: CDR1 SGHTA, CDR2 FQGNSA. There are 13 residues in the CDR3. V was shortened by 0 bases and J by 8 bases, with 8 bases between the two germline ends. CDR3 DNA sequence: TGTGCCAGCAGCTTAGCGCAGGGCGATGAGCAGTTCTTC. It yields the protein CASSLAQGDEQFF.

The genes are TRBV7-6 and TRBJ2-2, with D possibly TRBD2 on 5 matching bases. The V gene's germline CDR1 is SGHVS and CDR2 FNYEAQ. The CDR3 contains 16 residues. V lost 6 bases to trimming and J lost 0 bases, with 14 bases between them. CDR3 coding DNA: TGTGCCAGCAGGATTTGGAGCGGCACGAACACCGGGGAGCTGTTTTTT. Translating it yields CASRIWSGTNTGELFF.

The CDR3 bases are TGTGCCAGCAGTCCACTACAGGGAGGGTACAATGAGCAGTTCTTC. It is translated as CASSPLQGGYNEQFF. The chain employs TRBV28 and TRBJ2-1, with D perhaps matching TRBD2 (7 bases). Germline CDR1 MDHEN, CDR2 SYDVKM. Trimming left V 5 bases short and J 4 bases short, with 15 bases between. The CDR3 is 15 amino acids.

The J gene is TRBJ2-5, the V gene TRBV11-2; D may be TRBD2 (6 bases). V was pared by 4 bases and J by 4 bases, with 16 bases between. The CDR3 has 15 residues. Per the germline V gene, CDR1 is SGHAT and CDR2 is FQNNGV. DNA for the CDR3: TGTGCCAGCAGCTCTAACGCCATCGGGGGAGAGACCCAGTACTTC. It yields the protein CASSSNAIGGETQYF.

V is TRBV28 and J is TRBJ2-5; 9 bases align to TRBD2. This CDR3 contains 17 residues. The J segment lost 4 bases and the V segment lost 2 bases, leaving 11 bases of the junction unmatched. Germline V gives CDR1 MDHEN, CDR2 SYDVKM. CDR3 sequence (DNA): TGTGCCAGCAGTTTAGGGGCGGGAGGGCACACAATAGAGACCCAGTACTTC. It translates to CASSLGAGGHTIETQYF.

This clone was counted a single time. This chain connects TRBV15 to TRBJ2-1; D is unresolved. This CDR3 contains 13 residues. Germline lookup yields CDR1 LNHNV and CDR2 YYDKDF (reference sequence). With 0 bases removed from V and 5 bases from J, the gap between germline ends came to 5 bases. The CDR3 spells CATSRENNNEQFF. The CDR3 nucleotides are TGTGCCACCAGCAGAGAGAATAACAATGAGCAGTTCTTC.

This clone was seen once. The chain uses TRBV18 and TRBJ2-6; D gene ambiguous. The V gene's germline CDR1 is KGHSH and CDR2 LQKENI. The CDR3 totals 15 residues. The V end lost 2 bases, the J end lost 2 bases, and 7 bases lay between the germline ends. CDR3 nucleotides: TGTGCCAGCTCACCAAGCCCGCCTGGGGCCAACGTCCTGACTTTC. It specifies CASSPSPPGANVLTF.

In this sample, this clone turned up many times. The chain employs TRBV4-2 and TRBJ1-1, with a possible D match to TRBD1 (6 bases). The CDR3 loop spans 14 amino acids. Trimming pared 6 bases from V and 0 bases from J, leaving 11 bases between. Germline-derived CDR1 and CDR2 are LGHNA and YNFKEQ. The CDR3 sequence is CASSNGQMNTEAFF. The CDR3 DNA is TGTGCCAGCAGTAATGGACAGATGAACACTGAAGCTTTCTTT.